The clone carrying this TCR beta chain was seen a single time. The data were obtained in a study of human T cells and chemical hapten exposure. About the study: Application of 0.01% DPC to the upper back was done by patch test, with a reading at 6 days.

The V gene lost 10 bases and the J gene lost 0 bases, with 9 bases spanning the gap. Germline loops: CDR1 MDHEN, CDR2 SYDVKM. This CDR3 is built from 12 residues. Regarding time point: pre-sensitization, week 0. Documented treatment: therapeutic diphenylcyclopropenone sensitization with weekly scalp DPC. Original methodology: Samples had a median of roughly 100,000 TCRs, ranging roughly 20,000 to 690,600. MiXCR, run by TCRdb on the RACE reads, gives a single entry per CDR3 protein. The V and J calls were not made by the authors but by TCRdb's processing. The table includes more than 75,000 distinct CDR3 sequences, roughly 8.8% detected once.

This TCR was sampled from a middle-aged woman with alopecia areata. Some clones in this sample may be carry-over from other donors' samples. The J gene is TRBJ1-1, the V gene TRBV28; D remains unclear. The starting material was whole blood, obtained in connection with sensitization to the hapten diphenylcyclopropenone (DPC). The CDR3 bases are TGTGCCACGGGCCTCATGAACACTGAAGCTTTCTTT. This sequence encodes CATGLMNTEAFF.